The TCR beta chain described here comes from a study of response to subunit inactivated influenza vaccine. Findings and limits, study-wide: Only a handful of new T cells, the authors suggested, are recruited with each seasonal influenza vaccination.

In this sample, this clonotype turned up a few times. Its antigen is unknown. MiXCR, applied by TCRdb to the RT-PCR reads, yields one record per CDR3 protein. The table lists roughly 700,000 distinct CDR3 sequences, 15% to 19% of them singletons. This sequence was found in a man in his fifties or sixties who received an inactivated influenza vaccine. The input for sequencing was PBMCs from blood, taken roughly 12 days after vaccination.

The CDR3: CSASEGGRFSSPLHF. In DNA, the CDR3 is TGCAGTGCTAGTGAAGGGGGCAGGTTCAGTTCACCCCTCCACTTT. The chain joins TRBV20-1 to TRBJ1-6; the match to TRBD1 covers 7 bases. This CDR3 is 15 amino acids long. Germline V gene sequence: CDR1 DFQATT, CDR2 SNEGSKA (reference sequence). V was clipped by 3 bases and J by 9 bases; unmatched bases: 11.